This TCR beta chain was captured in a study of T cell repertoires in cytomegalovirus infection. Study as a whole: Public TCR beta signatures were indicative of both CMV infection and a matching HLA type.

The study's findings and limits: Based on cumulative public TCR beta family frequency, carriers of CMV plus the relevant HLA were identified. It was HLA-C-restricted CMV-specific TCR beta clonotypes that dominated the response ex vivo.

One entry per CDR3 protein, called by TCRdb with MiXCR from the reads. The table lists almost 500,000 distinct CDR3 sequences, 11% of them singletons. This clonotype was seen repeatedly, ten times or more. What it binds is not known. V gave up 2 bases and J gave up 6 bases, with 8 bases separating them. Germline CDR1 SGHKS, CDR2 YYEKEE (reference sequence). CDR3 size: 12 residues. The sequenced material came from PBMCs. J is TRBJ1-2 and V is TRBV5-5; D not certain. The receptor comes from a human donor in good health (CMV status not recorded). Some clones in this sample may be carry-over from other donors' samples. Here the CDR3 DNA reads TGTGCCAGCAGCTTACATATGGATGGCTACACCTTC. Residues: CASSLHMDGYTF.